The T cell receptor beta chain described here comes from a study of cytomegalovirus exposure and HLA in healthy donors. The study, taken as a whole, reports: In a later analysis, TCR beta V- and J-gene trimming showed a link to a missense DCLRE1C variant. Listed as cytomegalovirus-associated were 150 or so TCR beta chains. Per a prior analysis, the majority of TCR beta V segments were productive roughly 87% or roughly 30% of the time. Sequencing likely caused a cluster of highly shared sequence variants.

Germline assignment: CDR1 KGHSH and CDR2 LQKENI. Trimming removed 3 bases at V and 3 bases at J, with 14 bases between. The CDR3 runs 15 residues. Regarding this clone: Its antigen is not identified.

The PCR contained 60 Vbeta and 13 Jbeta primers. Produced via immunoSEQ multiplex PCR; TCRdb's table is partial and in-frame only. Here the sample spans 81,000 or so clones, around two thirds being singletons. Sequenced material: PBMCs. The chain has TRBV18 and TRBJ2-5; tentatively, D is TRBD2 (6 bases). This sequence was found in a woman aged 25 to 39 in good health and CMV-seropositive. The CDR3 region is CASSPGGLFKETQYF. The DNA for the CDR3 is TGTGCCAGCTCACCCGGAGGGCTATTCAAAGAGACCCAGTACTTC.